The 6 T cell receptor beta chains listed next were all sequenced from one sample in a study of T cell responses to AZD1222 COVID-19 vaccine. Using immunoSEQ multiplex PCR, the repertoire was profiled, and TCRdb retains in-frame clones only, with some absent. Altogether around 120,000 clones are present, about 89% being singletons, with the ten largest covering roughly a quarter. Sequenced material: peripheral blood, taken on day 0 of AZD1222 vaccination. The origin of the receptors is an adult in good health.

This chain joins TRBV9 and TRBJ1-6, with D possibly being TRBD1 (5 bases). This CDR3 has 13 residues. The V end was cut by 3 bases, the J end by 9 bases, with 10 bases between. Germline CDR1 SGDLS, CDR2 YYNGEE. The DNA of the CDR3 is TGTGCCAGCAGCGGGGGGGTTTTTTCACCCCTCCACTTT. Translation: CASSGGVFSPLHF.

This clone showed up just once. V and J are TRBV9 and TRBJ1-5, with D possibly being TRBD1 (6 bases). V dropped 4 bases and J dropped 0 bases, with 14 bases sitting between them. The CDR3 consists of 16 residues. Germline-derived CDR1 and CDR2 are SGDLS and YYNGEE. The CDR3 nucleotides read TGTGCCAGCAGCCCCCGGGGGCCGTATAGCAATCAGCCCCAGCATTTT. Protein: CASSPRGPYSNQPQHF.

A few counts support this clone. The gene calls are TRBV7-8 and TRBJ2-1, with TRBD2 matching over 9 bases. The V gene end was trimmed by 1 base and the J gene end by 6 bases; junction bases not matched to a gene: 4. The CDR3 runs to 15 residues. In germline, CDR1 is SGHVS, CDR2 FQNEAQ. CDR3 loop: CASSLGAGGINEQFF. Written as DNA, the CDR3 is TGTGCCAGCAGCTTAGGAGCGGGAGGAATCAATGAGCAGTTCTTC.

The chain combines TRBV25-1 with TRBJ1-1, with D perhaps matching TRBD1 (5 bases). CDR1 is MGHDK and CDR2 is SYGVNS in the germline V gene. Trimming removed 6 bases at V and 1 base at J, with 21 bases between. The CDR3 contains 17 residues. The DNA for the CDR3 is TGTGCCAGCAGACTCGAATATCTCCAACAGGAGAACACTGAAGCTTTCTTT. This gives the protein CASRLEYLQQENTEAFF.

V usage is TRBV5-8 and J usage is TRBJ2-3; possibly TRBD2 for D (6 bases). V was trimmed by 7 bases and J by 2 bases, leaving 11 bases between them. This CDR3 spans 13 amino acids. The germline gives CDR1 SGHTS, CDR2 YDEGEE. CDR3 DNA: TGTGCCAGCTCTAGCGAACTCACAGATACGCAGTATTTT. Translated: CASSSELTDTQYF. The full variable domain, in which reference TRBV5-8 and TRBJ2-3 provide the parts outside the CDR3, is EAGVTQSPTHLIKTRGQQATLRCSPISGHTSVYWYQQALGLGLQFLLWYDEGEERNRGNFPPRFSGRQFPNYSSELNVNALELEDSALYLCASSSELTDTQYFGPGTRLTVL.

This clone was found once. The CDR3: CAIGGNQGSDEQFF. CDR3 bases: TGTGCCATTGGGGGCAACCAAGGGTCCGATGAGCAGTTCTTC. V usage is TRBV19 and J usage is TRBJ2-1; D might be TRBD1 (6 bases). CDR1 and CDR2 from the germline V gene are LNHDA and SQIVND (reference sequence). V dropped 10 bases and J dropped 8 bases, with 21 bases sitting between them. The CDR3 runs 14 residues.